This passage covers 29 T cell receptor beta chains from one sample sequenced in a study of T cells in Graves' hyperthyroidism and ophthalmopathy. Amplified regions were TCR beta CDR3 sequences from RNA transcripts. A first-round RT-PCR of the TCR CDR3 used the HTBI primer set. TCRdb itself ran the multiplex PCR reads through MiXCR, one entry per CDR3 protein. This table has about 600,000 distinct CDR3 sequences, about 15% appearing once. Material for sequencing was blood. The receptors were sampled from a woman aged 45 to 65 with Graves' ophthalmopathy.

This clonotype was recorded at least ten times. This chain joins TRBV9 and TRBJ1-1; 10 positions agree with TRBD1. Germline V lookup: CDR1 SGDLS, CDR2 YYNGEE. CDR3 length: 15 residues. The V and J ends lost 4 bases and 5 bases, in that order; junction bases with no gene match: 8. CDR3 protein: CASSTRTGGRTEAFF. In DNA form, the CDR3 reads TGTGCCAGCAGCACCCGGACAGGGGGTCGGACTGAAGCTTTCTTT.

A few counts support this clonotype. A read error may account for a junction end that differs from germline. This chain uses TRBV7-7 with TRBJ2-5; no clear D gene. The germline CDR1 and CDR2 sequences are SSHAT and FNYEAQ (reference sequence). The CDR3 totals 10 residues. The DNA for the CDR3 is TGTGCTAGCAGCCCGGAGACCCAGTACTTC. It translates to CASSPETQYF.

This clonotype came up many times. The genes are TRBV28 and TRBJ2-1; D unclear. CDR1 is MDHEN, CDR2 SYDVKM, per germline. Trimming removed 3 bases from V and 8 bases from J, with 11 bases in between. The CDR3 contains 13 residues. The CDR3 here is CASSFSRLDEQFF. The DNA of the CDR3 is TGTGCCAGCAGTTTCTCTCGGCTCGATGAGCAGTTCTTC.

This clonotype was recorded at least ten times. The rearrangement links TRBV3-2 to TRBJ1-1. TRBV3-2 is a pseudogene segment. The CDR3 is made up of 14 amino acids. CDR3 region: CASSPRGGSFAAFF. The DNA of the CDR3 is TGTGCCAGCAGCCCCAGAGGAGGCTCCTTCGCGGCTTTCTTT.

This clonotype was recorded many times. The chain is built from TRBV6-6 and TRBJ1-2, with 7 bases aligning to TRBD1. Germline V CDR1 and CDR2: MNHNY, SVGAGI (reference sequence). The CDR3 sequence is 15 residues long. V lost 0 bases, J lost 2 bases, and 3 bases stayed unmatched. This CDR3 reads CASSYSRDRNYGYTF. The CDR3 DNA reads TGTGCCAGCAGTTACTCGAGGGACAGAAACTATGGCTACACCTTC.

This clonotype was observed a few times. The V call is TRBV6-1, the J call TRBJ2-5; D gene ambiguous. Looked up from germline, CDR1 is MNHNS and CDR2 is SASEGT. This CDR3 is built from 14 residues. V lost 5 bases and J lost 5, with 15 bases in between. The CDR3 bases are TGTGCCAGCAGTTCCCGTGGCCTTAAGGAGACCCAGTACTTC. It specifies CASSSRGLKETQYF.

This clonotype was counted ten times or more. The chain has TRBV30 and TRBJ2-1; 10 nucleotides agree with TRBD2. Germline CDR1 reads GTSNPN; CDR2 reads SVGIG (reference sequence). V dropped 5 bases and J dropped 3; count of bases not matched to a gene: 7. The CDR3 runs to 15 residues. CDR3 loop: CAWALLAGDYNEQFF. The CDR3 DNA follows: TGTGCCTGGGCCCTCCTAGCGGGAGACTACAATGAGCAGTTCTTC.

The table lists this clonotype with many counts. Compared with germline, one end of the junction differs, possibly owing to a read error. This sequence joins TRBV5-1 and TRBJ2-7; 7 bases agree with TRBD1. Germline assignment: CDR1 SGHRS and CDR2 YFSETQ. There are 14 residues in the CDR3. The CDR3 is CASSSDRVSYEQYF. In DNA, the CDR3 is TGTGCCAGCTCGTCAGACAGGGTCTCCTACGAGCAGTACTTC. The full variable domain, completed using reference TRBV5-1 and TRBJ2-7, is KAGVTQTPRYLIKTRGQQVTLSCSPISGHRSVSWYQQTPGQGLQFLFEYFSETQRNKGNFPGRFSGRQFSNSRSEMNVSTLELGDSALYLCASSSDRVSYEQYFGPGTRLTVT.

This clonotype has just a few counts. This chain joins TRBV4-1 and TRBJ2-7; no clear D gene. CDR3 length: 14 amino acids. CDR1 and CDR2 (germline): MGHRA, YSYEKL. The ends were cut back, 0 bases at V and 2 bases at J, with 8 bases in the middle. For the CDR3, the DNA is TGCGCCAGCAGCCAAGATCGGAGAACCTACGAGCAGTACTTC. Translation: CASSQDRRTYEQYF.

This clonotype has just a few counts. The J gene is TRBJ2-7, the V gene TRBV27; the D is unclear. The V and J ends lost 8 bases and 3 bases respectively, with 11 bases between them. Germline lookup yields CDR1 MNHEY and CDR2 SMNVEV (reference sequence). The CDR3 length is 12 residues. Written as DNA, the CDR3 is TGTGCCAGCGGAGTTGGTCGCTACGAGCAGTACTTC. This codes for CASGVGRYEQYF.

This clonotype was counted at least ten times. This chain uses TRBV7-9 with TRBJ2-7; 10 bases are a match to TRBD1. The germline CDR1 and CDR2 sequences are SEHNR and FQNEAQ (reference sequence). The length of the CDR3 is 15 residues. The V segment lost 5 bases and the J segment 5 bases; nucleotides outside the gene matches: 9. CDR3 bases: TGTGCCAGCAGCATAAGCCGGGACAGGGGCCACGAGCAGTACTTC. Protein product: CASSISRDRGHEQYF.

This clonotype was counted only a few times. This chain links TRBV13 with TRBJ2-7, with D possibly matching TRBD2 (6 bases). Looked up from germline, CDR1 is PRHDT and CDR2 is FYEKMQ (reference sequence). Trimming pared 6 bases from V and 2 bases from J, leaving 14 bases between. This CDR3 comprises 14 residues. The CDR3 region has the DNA TGTGCCAGCAGTCTCGGGAGAAAGACCTACGAGCAGTACTTC. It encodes CASSLGRKTYEQYF. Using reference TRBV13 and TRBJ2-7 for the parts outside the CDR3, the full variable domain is AAGVIQSPRHLIKEKRETATLKCYPIPRHDTVYWYQQGPGQDPQFLISFYEKMQSDKGSIPDRFSAQQFSDYHSELNMSSLELGDSALYFCASSLGRKTYEQYFGPGTRLTVT.

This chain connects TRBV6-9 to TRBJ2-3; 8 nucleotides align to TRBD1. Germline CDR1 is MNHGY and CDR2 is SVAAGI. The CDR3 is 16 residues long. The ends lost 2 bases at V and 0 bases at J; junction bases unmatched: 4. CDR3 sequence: CASSYGQGRSTDTQYF. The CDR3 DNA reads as TGTGCCAGCAGTTATGGACAGGGAAGAAGCACAGATACGCAGTATTTT.

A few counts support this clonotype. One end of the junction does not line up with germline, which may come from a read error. This CDR3 is CASSLAGNSEAFF. CDR3 sequence (DNA): TGTGCCAGCAGCTTAGCAGGAAACAGTGAAGCTTTCTTT. The chain employs TRBV7-6 and TRBJ1-1, with D hard to call. The CDR3 runs 13 residues. Germline V gene data show CDR1 as SGHVS and CDR2 as FNYEAQ.

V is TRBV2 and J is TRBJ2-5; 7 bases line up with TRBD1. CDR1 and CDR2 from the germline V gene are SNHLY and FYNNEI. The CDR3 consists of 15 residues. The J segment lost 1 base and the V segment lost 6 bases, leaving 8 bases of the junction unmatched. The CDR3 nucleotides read TGTGCCAGCAGAATATCCGGGACAGTCCAAGAGACCCAGTACTTC. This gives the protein CASRISGTVQETQYF.

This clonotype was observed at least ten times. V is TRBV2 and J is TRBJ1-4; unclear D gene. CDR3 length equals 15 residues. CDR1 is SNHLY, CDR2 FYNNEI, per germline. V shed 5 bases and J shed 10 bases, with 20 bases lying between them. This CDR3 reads CASSPGDLTGRKLFF. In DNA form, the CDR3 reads TGTGCCAGCAGTCCCGGCGATCTTACCGGGCGAAAACTGTTTTTT.

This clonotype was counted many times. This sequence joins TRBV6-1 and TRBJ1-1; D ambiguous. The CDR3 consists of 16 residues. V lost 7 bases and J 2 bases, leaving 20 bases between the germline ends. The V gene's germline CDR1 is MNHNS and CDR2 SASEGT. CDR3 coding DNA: TGTGCCAGCATAGGTAGTACCATACTAACTAACACTGAAGCTTTCTTT. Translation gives CASIGSTILTNTEAFF.

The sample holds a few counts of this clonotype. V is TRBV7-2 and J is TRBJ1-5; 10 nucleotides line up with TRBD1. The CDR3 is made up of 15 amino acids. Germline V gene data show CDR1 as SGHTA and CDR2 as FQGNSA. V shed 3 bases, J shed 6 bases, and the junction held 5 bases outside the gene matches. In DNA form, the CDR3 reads TGTGCCAGCAGCTTGGACAGGGGGACGTTTCAGCCCCAGCATTTT. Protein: CASSLDRGTFQPQHF.

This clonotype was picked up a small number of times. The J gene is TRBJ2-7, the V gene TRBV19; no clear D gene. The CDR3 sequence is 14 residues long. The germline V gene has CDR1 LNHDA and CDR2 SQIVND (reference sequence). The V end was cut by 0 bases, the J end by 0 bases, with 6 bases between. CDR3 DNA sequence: TGTGCCAGTAGTATAGATCTGCGCTCCTACGAGCAGTACTTC. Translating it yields CASSIDLRSYEQYF. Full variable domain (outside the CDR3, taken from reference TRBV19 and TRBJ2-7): DGGITQSPKYLFRKEGQNVTLSCEQNLNHDAMYWYRQDPGQGLRLIYYSQIVNDFQKGDIAEGYSVSREKKESFPLTVTSAQKNPTAFYLCASSIDLRSYEQYFGPGTRLTVT.

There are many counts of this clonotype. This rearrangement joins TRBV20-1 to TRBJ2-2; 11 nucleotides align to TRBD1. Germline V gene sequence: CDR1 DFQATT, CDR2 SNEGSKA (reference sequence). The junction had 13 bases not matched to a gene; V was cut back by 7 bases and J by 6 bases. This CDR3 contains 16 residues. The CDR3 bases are TGCAGTGGAACCGCGGACAGGGGGCGCTTCCCCGGGGAGCTGTTTTTT. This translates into CSGTADRGRFPGELFF.

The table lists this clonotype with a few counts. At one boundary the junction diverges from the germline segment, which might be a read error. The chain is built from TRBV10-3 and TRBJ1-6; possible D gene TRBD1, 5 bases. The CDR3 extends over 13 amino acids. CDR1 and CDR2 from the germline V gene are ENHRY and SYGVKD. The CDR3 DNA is TGTGCCGTCAGACCCGGGGGGGGAAGACCCCTCCACTTT. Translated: CAVRPGGGRPLHF.

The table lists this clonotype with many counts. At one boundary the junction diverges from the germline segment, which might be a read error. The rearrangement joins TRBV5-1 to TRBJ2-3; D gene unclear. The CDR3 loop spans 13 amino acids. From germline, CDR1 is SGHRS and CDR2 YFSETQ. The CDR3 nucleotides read TGTGCCAGCAGCTTTAGAAGCACAGATACGCAGTATTTT. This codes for CASSFRSTDTQYF.

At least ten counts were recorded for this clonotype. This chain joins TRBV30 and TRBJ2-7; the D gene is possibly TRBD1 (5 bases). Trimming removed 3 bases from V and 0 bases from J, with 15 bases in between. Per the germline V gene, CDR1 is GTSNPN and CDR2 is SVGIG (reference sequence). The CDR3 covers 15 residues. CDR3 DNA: TGTGCCTGGAGACAGGCGGATGGGTTCTCCTACGAGCAGTACTTC. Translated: CAWRQADGFSYEQYF.

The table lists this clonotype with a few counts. The CDR3 loop reads CAISPNSNTEAFF. CDR3 nucleotide sequence: TGTGCCATCAGCCCGAACAGTAACACTGAAGCTTTCTTT. The chain is built from TRBV10-3 and TRBJ1-1; D ambiguous. This CDR3 region has 13 residues. V was trimmed by 6 bases and J by 2 bases, leaving 10 bases between them. CDR1 and CDR2 (germline): ENHRY, SYGVKD.

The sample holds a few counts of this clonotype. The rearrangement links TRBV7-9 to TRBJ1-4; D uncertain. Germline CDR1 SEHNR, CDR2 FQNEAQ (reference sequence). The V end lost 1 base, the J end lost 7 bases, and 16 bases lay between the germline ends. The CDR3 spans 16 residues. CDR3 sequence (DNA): TGTGCCAGCAGCTTAGTCGAGTCGAGGGTTTCTGAAAAACTGTTTTTT. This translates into CASSLVESRVSEKLFF.

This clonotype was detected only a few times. The CDR3 sequence: CASAGLEPYTGELFF. CDR3 nucleotide sequence: TGTGCCAGCGCAGGGCTAGAACCCTACACCGGGGAGCTGTTTTTT. This chain joins TRBV2 and TRBJ2-2, with D possibly TRBD1 on 5 matching bases. Germline V CDR1 and CDR2: SNHLY, FYNNEI. The ends were cut back, 8 bases at V and 3 bases at J, with 16 bases in the middle. The CDR3 spans 15 residues.

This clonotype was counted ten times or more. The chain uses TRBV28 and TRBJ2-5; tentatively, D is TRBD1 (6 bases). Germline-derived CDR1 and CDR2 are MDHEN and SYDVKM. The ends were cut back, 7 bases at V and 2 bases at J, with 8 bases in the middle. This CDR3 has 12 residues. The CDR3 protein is CASTGQQETQYF. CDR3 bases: TGTGCCAGCACCGGACAGCAAGAGACCCAGTACTTC.

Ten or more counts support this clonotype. Written as DNA, the CDR3 is TGTGCCAGCTCTCCTCCCCAGGACCACACAGATACGCAGTATTTT. Translation: CASSPPQDHTDTQYF. This chain joins TRBV18 and TRBJ2-3; no clear D gene. CDR1 and CDR2 (germline): KGHSH, LQKENI. The CDR3 is 15 residues long. V was pared by 6 bases and J by 2 bases, with 15 bases between.

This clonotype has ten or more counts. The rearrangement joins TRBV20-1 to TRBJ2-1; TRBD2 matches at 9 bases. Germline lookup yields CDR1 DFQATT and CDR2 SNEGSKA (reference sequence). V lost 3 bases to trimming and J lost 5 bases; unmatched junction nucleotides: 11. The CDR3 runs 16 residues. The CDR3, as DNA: TGCAGTGCTAGTTTACCGAGAACTAGCGGGCACAATGAGCAGTTCTTC. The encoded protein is CSASLPRTSGHNEQFF.